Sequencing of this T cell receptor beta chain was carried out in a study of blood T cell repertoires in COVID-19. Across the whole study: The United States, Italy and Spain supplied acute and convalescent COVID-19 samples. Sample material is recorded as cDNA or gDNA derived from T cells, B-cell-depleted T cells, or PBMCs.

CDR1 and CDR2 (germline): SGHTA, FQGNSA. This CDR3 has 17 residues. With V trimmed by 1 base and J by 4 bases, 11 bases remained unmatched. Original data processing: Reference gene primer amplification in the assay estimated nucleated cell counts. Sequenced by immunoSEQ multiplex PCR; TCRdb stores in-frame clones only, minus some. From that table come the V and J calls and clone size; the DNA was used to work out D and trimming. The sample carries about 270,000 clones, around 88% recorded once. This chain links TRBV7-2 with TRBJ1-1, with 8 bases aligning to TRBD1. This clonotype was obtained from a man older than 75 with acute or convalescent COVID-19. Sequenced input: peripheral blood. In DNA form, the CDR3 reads TGTGCCAGCAGCTTAGGGGGACAGGAAGGGATAAGCACTGAAGCTTTCTTT. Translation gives CASSLGGQEGISTEAFF.